The next 8 T cell receptor beta chains were all read from a single sample in a study of T cells in localized non-small cell lung cancer. Libraries were prepared by immunoSEQ multiplex PCR; TCRdb keeps only in-frame clonotypes and omits some of them. The table has roughly 61,000 clones, roughly 76% seen once. The source was PBMCs, collected before any cancer treatment. These receptors were taken from a man aged 40 to 70 with stage II lung adenocarcinoma.

The chain employs TRBV7-8 and TRBJ2-3; D ambiguous. Germline V gives CDR1 SGHVS, CDR2 FQNEAQ. The CDR3 runs 16 residues. With 5 bases removed from V and 2 bases from J, the gap between germline ends came to 17 bases. CDR3 sequence reads: CASSPPQPGFTDTQYF. CDR3 nucleotides: TGTGCCAGCAGCCCTCCCCAGCCCGGGTTCACAGATACGCAGTATTTT.

The chain employs TRBV29-1 and TRBJ1-4; D call uncertain. The CDR3 covers 13 residues. Germline V gives CDR1 SQVTM, CDR2 ANQGSEA. V was pared by 4 bases and J by 3 bases, with 9 bases between. The chain's CDR3 is CSVGGSANEKLFF. CDR3 DNA: TGCAGCGTTGGTGGCTCGGCTAATGAAAAACTGTTTTTT.

The V gene is TRBV7-9, the J gene TRBJ2-1, with a weak D call TRBD1 (5 bases). The CDR3 runs 13 residues. Between the trimmed V and J ends, which lost 3 bases and 8 bases, there was a span of 11 bases. Germline V CDR1 and CDR2: SEHNR, FQNEAQ (reference sequence). Here the CDR3 reads CASSFQGRDEQFF. Written as DNA, the CDR3 is TGTGCCAGCAGCTTTCAGGGCAGGGATGAGCAGTTCTTC.

By sample share, this clone is medium-sized. The rearrangement joins TRBV4-2 to TRBJ2-5; a weak D match, TRBD2 (6 bases). Looked up from germline, CDR1 is LGHNA and CDR2 is YNFKEQ. CDR3 length: 16 residues. V was pared by 3 bases and J by 2 bases, with 16 bases between. CDR3 bases: TGTGCCAGCAGCCATGGGGCCGCGCGGGGACAAGAGACCCAGTACTTC. The encoded protein is CASSHGAARGQETQYF.

V gene TRBV6-1 combines with J gene TRBJ1-1, with TRBD1 matching over 7 bases. The CDR3 is 14 amino acids. The V gene end was trimmed by 4 bases and the J gene end by 5 bases; junction bases not matched to a gene: 7. Germline loops: CDR1 MNHNS, CDR2 SASEGT. The CDR3, as DNA: TGTGCCAGCAGTGCCCAGGGGGGGCGGACTGAAGCTTTCTTT. Translated, it gives CASSAQGGRTEAFF.

The CDR3 region has the DNA TGCGCCAGCAAAGCACTAGCGGCGAACACAGATACGCAGTATTTT. It codes for CASKALAANTDTQYF. This chain links TRBV5-1 with TRBJ2-3; 8 bases match TRBD2. The CDR3 is made up of 15 amino acids. The germline V gene has CDR1 SGHRS and CDR2 YFSETQ. Losses at the gene ends were 6 bases for V and 2 bases for J; bases not matched to a gene: 8.

This chain joins TRBV19 and TRBJ2-7, with a tentative D call TRBD2 (5 bases). V lost 4 bases, J lost 7 bases, and 23 bases lay in between. Germline CDR1 is LNHDA and CDR2 is SQIVND (reference sequence). The CDR3 is made up of 16 amino acids. The CDR3 DNA follows: TGTGCCAGTAGTACTATGGCTAGCACTCGTCTGGGTGAGCAGTACTTC. Translated: CASSTMASTRLGEQYF.

This clone turned up a few times. V usage is TRBV5-1 and J usage is TRBJ2-3, with D possibly being TRBD1 (6 bases). V dropped 3 bases and J dropped 2 bases, with 10 bases sitting between them. From germline, CDR1 is SGHRS and CDR2 YFSETQ. The CDR3 totals 14 residues. DNA for the CDR3: TGCGCCAGCAGCTCCCGACAGGTCACAGATACGCAGTATTTT. This gives the protein CASSSRQVTDTQYF.